This entry is about one T cell receptor (beta chain). Its target is not known. This record belongs to a study of Ad26.COV2.S vaccination and SARS-CoV-2 variants. Findings and caveats of the study: It is possible that the TCR breadth and depth analyses underestimated the total T cell responses. Recipients of either vaccine or placebo displayed similar breadth of non-spike TCRs.

Sequencing was performed with immunoSEQ multiplex PCR; in TCRdb, only in-frame clones are kept and a portion is missing. Among about 350,000 clones listed, around 92% were seen once. The sample here was peripheral blood, taken after recovery from COVID-19. This clonotype was sampled from a human donor who had recovered from COVID-19.

The CDR3 reads CASSLGGAFGYTF. In DNA, the CDR3 is TGTGCCAGCAGTTTGGGGGGGGCCTTTGGCTACACCTTC. This sequence joins TRBV12-3 or TRBV12-4 and TRBJ1-2, with D possibly being TRBD1 (6 bases). V lost 3 bases to trimming and J lost 7 bases, with 12 bases between them. The CDR3 has 13 amino acids.